A single sample is the source of the 22 T cell receptor beta chains below, sequenced in a study of T cell responses to AZD1222 COVID-19 vaccine. Using immunoSEQ multiplex PCR, the repertoire was profiled, and TCRdb retains in-frame clones only, with some absent. In the table there are about 99,000 clones, around 90% of which are singletons. The specimen comprised peripheral blood, sampled on day 0 of AZD1222 vaccination. The origin of the receptors is an adult in good health.

The rearrangement joins TRBV6-1 to TRBJ1-4, with D maybe TRBD1 (6 bases). The CDR3 has 14 amino acids. Trimming took 2 bases from V and 4 from J, leaving 8 bases between them. Germline assignment: CDR1 MNHNS and CDR2 SASEGT. The CDR3 loop reads CASSERGRNEKLFF. In DNA, the CDR3 is TGTGCCAGCAGTGAACGGGGGCGTAATGAAAAACTGTTTTTT.

This clone was counted once. V is TRBV29-1 and J is TRBJ2-7, with D uncertain. Trimming pared 4 bases from V and 3 bases from J, leaving 7 bases between. The germline V gene has CDR1 SQVTM and CDR2 ANQGSEA. The CDR3 length is 11 residues. This CDR3 is CSVARSYEQYF. In DNA, the CDR3 is TGCAGCGTTGCGCGCAGCTACGAGCAGTACTTC.

V usage is TRBV5-1 and J usage is TRBJ2-7; 11 bases agree with TRBD1. Germline trimming cut 4 bases from V and 7 bases from J; bases unmatched to any gene: 10. CDR3 length equals 15 residues. From germline, CDR1 is SGHRS and CDR2 YFSETQ. The DNA of the CDR3 is TGCGCCAGCAGCCCCACCGGGACAGGGGGGTCGGAGCAGTACTTC. This encodes CASSPTGTGGSEQYF. The full variable domain, its missing parts supplied by reference TRBV5-1 and TRBJ2-7, is KAGVTQTPRYLIKTRGQQVTLSCSPISGHRSVSWYQQTPGQGLQFLFEYFSETQRNKGNFPGRFSGRQFSNSRSEMNVSTLELGDSALYLCASSPTGTGGSEQYFGPGTRLTVT.

The V gene is TRBV27, the J gene TRBJ2-7, with 9 bases identical to TRBD1. CDR1 and CDR2 (germline): MNHEY, SMNVEV (reference sequence). The CDR3 length is 16 residues. With V trimmed by 6 bases and J by 3 bases, 12 bases remained unmatched. The CDR3 coding sequence is TGTGCCAGCAGACAAACCGGGACAGGGAAATTCTACGAGCAGTACTTC. Protein product: CASRQTGTGKFYEQYF.

This chain links TRBV6-2 or TRBV6-3 with TRBJ1-5; D uncertain. The CDR3 covers 13 residues. Trimming cost V 6 bases and J 4 bases, with 10 bases left between them. CDR1 is MNHEY and CDR2 is SVGEGT in the germline V gene. The CDR3 DNA follows: TGTGCCAGCAGCGATCCGGGTAATCAGCCCCAGCATTTT. This translates into CASSDPGNQPQHF.

The chain couples TRBV7-2 to TRBJ2-1, with TRBD2 matching over 10 bases. The CDR3 totals 15 residues. V lost 5 bases, J lost 6 bases, and 7 bases stayed unmatched. Germline V gene lookup returns CDR1 SGHTA and CDR2 FQGNSA. The CDR3 is CASSLGLAEPNEQFF. CDR3 nucleotides: TGTGCCAGCAGCCTAGGACTAGCGGAACCCAATGAGCAGTTCTTC. The full variable domain, completed using reference TRBV7-2 and TRBJ2-1, is GAGVSQSPSNKVTEKGKDVELRCDPISGHTALYWYRQSLGQGLEFLIYFQGNSAPDKSGLPSDRFSAERTGGSVSTLTIQRTQQEDSAVYLCASSLGLAEPNEQFFGPGTRLTVL.

The J gene is TRBJ2-5, the V gene TRBV12-5; D gene uncertain. Germline V lookup: CDR1 LGHNT, CDR2 FRNRAP. This CDR3 is built from 11 residues. Deletions cut 2 bases from V and 5 bases from J, with 3 bases between. The CDR3 DNA reads as TGTGCTAGTGGTTTGTCGGAGACCCAGTACTTC. This encodes CASGLSETQYF.

The chain combines TRBV20-1 with TRBJ2-7; D is possibly TRBD2 (5 bases). The germline V gene has CDR1 DFQATT and CDR2 SNEGSKA (reference sequence). The germline V and J ends were trimmed by 3 bases and 4 bases, with 19 bases remaining between them. The CDR3 contains 15 residues. The CDR3 protein is CSASSGERIRYEQYF. DNA for the CDR3: TGCAGTGCTAGTTCTGGGGAGCGGATCAGGTACGAGCAGTACTTC.

This clone has just one count. The rearrangement links TRBV12-5 to TRBJ1-1; no clear D gene. Trimming removed 3 bases at V and 3 bases at J, with 8 bases between. The CDR3 is 13 amino acids. Per germline, CDR1 LGHNT and CDR2 FRNRAP. The chain's CDR3 is CASGFWGDTEAFF. DNA for the CDR3: TGTGCTAGTGGTTTTTGGGGAGACACTGAAGCTTTCTTT.

V usage is TRBV3-1 (or the pseudogene TRBV3-2) and J usage is TRBJ1-6; TRBD1 might be the D (6 bases). The CDR3 length is 15 residues. The V end was cut by 0 bases, the J end by 6 bases, with 9 bases between. CDR1 and CDR2 (germline): LGHDT, YNNKEL (reference sequence). CDR3 residues: CASSQEGGLNSPLHF. The CDR3 region has the DNA TGTGCCAGCAGCCAAGAGGGGGGGCTTAATTCACCCCTCCACTTT.

This chain connects TRBV6-2 or TRBV6-3 to TRBJ1-5; no firm D call. Germline V gives CDR1 MNHEY, CDR2 SVGEGT. V was clipped by 3 bases and J by 6 bases, with 6 bases between them. The CDR3 runs 12 residues. The CDR3 protein is CASSYSAQPQHF. In DNA, the CDR3 is TGTGCCAGCAGTTATTCAGCTCAGCCCCAGCATTTT.

The chain has TRBV19 and TRBJ1-5; maybe TRBD1 (5 bases). Germline V CDR1 and CDR2: LNHDA, SQIVND (reference sequence). This CDR3 comprises 13 residues. Trimming took 7 bases from V and 5 from J, leaving 12 bases between them. The CDR3 nucleotides are TGTGCCAGTAACCGGGGGTTGGATCAGCCCCAGCATTTT. Amino acids: CASNRGLDQPQHF.

The chain links TRBV19 to TRBJ1-3, with a possible D match to TRBD1 (6 bases). Germline CDR1 reads LNHDA; CDR2 reads SQIVND (reference sequence). The V and J ends lost 5 bases and 1 base respectively, with 15 bases between them. The CDR3 sequence is 16 residues long. The CDR3, as DNA: TGTGCCAGTAGTGCTCCACCCAGGGGATCTGGAAACACCATATATTTT. Protein product: CASSAPPRGSGNTIYF. Full variable domain (outside the CDR3, taken from reference TRBV19 and TRBJ1-3): DGGITQSPKYLFRKEGQNVTLSCEQNLNHDAMYWYRQDPGQGLRLIYYSQIVNDFQKGDIAEGYSVSREKKESFPLTVTSAQKNPTAFYLCASSAPPRGSGNTIYFGEGSWLTVV.

The chain couples TRBV5-1 to TRBJ1-2; D may be TRBD1 (6 bases). This CDR3 comprises 15 residues. The V end was cut by 4 bases, the J end by 4 bases, with 17 bases between. CDR1 SGHRS and CDR2 YFSETQ come from the germline V gene. The CDR3 sequence: CASSPSGTPSYGYTF. The CDR3 DNA is TGCGCCAGCAGCCCAAGTGGGACACCTAGCTATGGCTACACCTTC.

This clone was picked up one time. This sequence joins TRBV7-9 and TRBJ1-2; 9 bases align to TRBD1. The CDR3 covers 17 residues. V shed 5 bases and J 3 bases; nucleotides not matched to a gene: 13. Germline V gene data show CDR1 as SEHNR and CDR2 as FQNEAQ (reference sequence). CDR3 nucleotides: TGTGCCAGCAGCGATCCCCGGGACAGGGAGCTGCACTATGGCTACACCTTC. Its protein is CASSDPRDRELHYGYTF.

This clone was seen once. The chain carries TRBV7-2 and TRBJ2-5, with D tentatively TRBD2 (5 bases). The CDR3 contains 13 residues. Deletions cut 10 bases from V and 1 base from J, with 13 bases between. Germline CDR1 reads SGHTA; CDR2 reads FQGNSA. CDR3 in DNA: TGTGCCACCCGACCCAGCGGCCAAGAGACCCAGTACTTC. Translating it yields CATRPSGQETQYF.

The chain recombines TRBV4-1 with TRBJ1-5; D uncertain. The CDR3 covers 12 residues. Germline CDR1 is MGHRA and CDR2 is YSYEKL. Between the trimmed V and J ends, which lost 0 bases and 6 bases, there was a span of 3 bases. The CDR3 loop reads CASSQDGQPQHF. Written as DNA, the CDR3 is TGCGCCAGCAGCCAAGATGGTCAGCCCCAGCATTTT.

The genes are TRBV27 and TRBJ1-2; 7 bases are a match to TRBD1. V dropped 6 bases and J dropped 5; count of bases not matched to a gene: 6. The germline CDR1 and CDR2 sequences are MNHEY and SMNVEV (reference sequence). CDR3 length equals 13 residues. The CDR3 DNA reads TGTGCCAGCAGGACACAGGGGAAGTATGGCTACACCTTC. Its protein is CASRTQGKYGYTF.

The chain employs TRBV7-2 and TRBJ2-3; 12 bases fit TRBD2. V lost 5 bases to trimming and J lost 0 bases; unmatched junction nucleotides: 12. Germline CDR1 SGHTA, CDR2 FQGNSA. This CDR3 comprises 19 residues. The CDR3 region is CASSRRQLTSGRSTDTQYF. The CDR3 bases are TGTGCCAGCAGCCGCAGGCAGCTAACTAGCGGGAGGAGCACAGATACGCAGTATTTT.

The J gene is TRBJ2-2, the V gene TRBV14; D gene ambiguous. The CDR3 sequence is 13 residues long. V dropped 3 bases and J dropped 1 base, with 3 bases sitting between them. Germline assignment: CDR1 SGHDN and CDR2 FVKESK. In DNA, the CDR3 is TGTGCCAGCAGCCACAAGAACACCGGGGAGCTGTTTTTT. This sequence encodes CASSHKNTGELFF.

The V call is TRBV10-3, the J call TRBJ1-4; no clear D. The germline V gene encodes CDR1 ENHRY and CDR2 SYGVKD. Deletions cut 6 bases from V and 0 bases from J, with 14 bases between. The length of the CDR3 is 16 residues. For the CDR3, the DNA is TGTGCCATCAGGGAGGACGAAGGGTCAACTAATGAAAAACTGTTTTTT. The encoded protein is CAIREDEGSTNEKLFF.

The V and J genes are TRBV7-9 and TRBJ2-3; 11 bases match TRBD2. V dropped 5 bases and J dropped 4; count of bases not matched to a gene: 8. From germline, CDR1 is SEHNR and CDR2 FQNEAQ (reference sequence). This CDR3 has 16 amino acids. The DNA of the CDR3 is TGTGCCAGCAGCGAATTAGCGGGGGGGCCCCCAGATACGCAGTATTTT. It encodes CASSELAGGPPDTQYF.